Many counts were recorded for the clone carrying this T cell receptor (beta chain). Its cognate antigen is unknown. This specimen comes from a study of CD8 T cells in ankylosing spondylitis. Germline CDR1 ENHRY, CDR2 SYGVKD. Trimming pared 0 bases from V and 4 bases from J, leaving 7 bases between. The CDR3 has 14 amino acids. Overall study results and limits: Ankylosing spondylitis blood appeared to carry a characteristic TCR beta motif of several highly homologous variants.

TCRdb re-called the 5' RACE reads with MiXCR, one entry per CDR3 protein. The data contain hundreds of thousands of distinct CDR3 sequences, roughly 12% of them seen just once; the ten biggest clones take up approximately 0.5%. The material sequenced was blood, either unsorted or a sorted T cell fraction (not recorded which). This sequence was found in a male donor with ankylosing spondylitis. The chain has TRBV10-3 and TRBJ1-5, with D tentatively TRBD1 (5 bases). As DNA, the CDR3 is TGTGCCATCAGTGAGTCGGGGCCTAATCAGCCCCAGCATTTT. Its protein is CAISESGPNQPQHF.